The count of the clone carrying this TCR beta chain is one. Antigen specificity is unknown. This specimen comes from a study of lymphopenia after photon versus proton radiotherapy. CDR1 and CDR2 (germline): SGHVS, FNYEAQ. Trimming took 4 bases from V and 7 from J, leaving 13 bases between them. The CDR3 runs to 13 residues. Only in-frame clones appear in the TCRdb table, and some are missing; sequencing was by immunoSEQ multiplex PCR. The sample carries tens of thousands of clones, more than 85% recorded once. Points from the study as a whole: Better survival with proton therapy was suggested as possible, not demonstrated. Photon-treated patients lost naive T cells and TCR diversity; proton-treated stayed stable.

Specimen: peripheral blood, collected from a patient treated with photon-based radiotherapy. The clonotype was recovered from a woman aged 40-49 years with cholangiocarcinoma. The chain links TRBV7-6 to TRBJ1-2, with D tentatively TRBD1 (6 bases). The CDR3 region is CASSSPGVGGYTF. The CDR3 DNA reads TGTGCCAGCAGCTCCCCAGGGGTTGGTGGCTACACCTTC.